This T cell receptor (beta chain) derives from a study of blood T cell repertoires in COVID-19. Study-level background: T cells, B-cell-depleted T cells, or PBMCs supplied cDNA or gDNA.

The V gene's germline CDR1 is MNHEY and CDR2 SVGAGI. After removal of 7 bases from V and 4 bases from J, the junction contained 8 bases not matched to a gene. This CDR3 is built from 14 residues. Sequenced by immunoSEQ multiplex PCR; TCRdb stores in-frame clones only, minus some. Among roughly 200,000 clones, about 87% were seen once, and the ten largest hold about 2.5%. Source material: peripheral blood. J is TRBJ2-7 and V is TRBV6-5; TRBD1 aligns across 9 bases. This clonotype was obtained from a man between 40 and 49 years old with active or convalescent COVID-19. The CDR3 DNA sequence: TGTGCCAGCACCGCACCGGGACAGGGTTACGAGCAGTACTTC. Its translation: CASTAPGQGYEQYF.